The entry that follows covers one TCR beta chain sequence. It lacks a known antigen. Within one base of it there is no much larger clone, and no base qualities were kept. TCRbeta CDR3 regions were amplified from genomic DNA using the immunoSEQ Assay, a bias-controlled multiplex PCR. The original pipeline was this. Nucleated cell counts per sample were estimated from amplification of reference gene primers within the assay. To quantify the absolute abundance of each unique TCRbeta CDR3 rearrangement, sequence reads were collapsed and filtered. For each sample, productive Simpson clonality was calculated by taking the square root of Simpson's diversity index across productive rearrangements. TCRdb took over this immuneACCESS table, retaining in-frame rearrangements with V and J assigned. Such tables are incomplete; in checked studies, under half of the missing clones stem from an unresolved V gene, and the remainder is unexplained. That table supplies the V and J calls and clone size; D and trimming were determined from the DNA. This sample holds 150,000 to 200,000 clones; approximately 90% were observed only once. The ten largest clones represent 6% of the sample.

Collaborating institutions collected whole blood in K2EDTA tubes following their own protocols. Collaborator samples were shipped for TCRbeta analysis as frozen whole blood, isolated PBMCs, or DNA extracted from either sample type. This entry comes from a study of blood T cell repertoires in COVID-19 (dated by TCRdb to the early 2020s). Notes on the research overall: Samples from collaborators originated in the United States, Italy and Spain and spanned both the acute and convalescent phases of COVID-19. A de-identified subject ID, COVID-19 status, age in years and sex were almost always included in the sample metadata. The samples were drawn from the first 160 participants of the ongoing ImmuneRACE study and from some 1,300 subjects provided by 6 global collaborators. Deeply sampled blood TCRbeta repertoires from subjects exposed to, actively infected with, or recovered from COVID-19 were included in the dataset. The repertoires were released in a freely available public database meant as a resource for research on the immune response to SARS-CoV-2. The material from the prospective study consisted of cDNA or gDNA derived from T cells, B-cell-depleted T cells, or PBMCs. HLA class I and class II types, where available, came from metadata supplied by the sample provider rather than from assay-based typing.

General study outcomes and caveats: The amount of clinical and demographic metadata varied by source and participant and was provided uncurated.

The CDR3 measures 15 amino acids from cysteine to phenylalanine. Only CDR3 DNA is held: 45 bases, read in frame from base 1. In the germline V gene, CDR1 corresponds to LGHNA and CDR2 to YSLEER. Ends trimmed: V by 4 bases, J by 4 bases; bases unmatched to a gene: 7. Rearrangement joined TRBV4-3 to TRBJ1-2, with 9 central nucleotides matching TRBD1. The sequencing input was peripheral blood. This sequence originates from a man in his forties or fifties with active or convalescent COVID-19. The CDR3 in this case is CASSPGTGNVYGYTF. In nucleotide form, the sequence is TGCGCCAGCAGCCCCGGGACAGGGAATGTCTATGGCTACACCTTC.